The source of this T cell receptor beta chain is a study of blood T cell repertoires in COVID-19. Study-wide context: Spain, Italy and the United States supplied samples that represented acute and convalescent COVID-19.

As originally analysed: Amplification of reference gene primers provided the estimated nucleated cell counts. Profiling relied on immunoSEQ multiplex PCR, and the TCRdb table lists in-frame clones only, not all of them. V and J calls and clone size are as listed in that table; D and trimming were resolved from the DNA. The profile shows 210,000 or so clones, over 70% of them singletons. The CDR3 is 15 amino acids. Per the germline V gene, CDR1 is SGDLS and CDR2 is YYNGEE. Trimming at V came to 7 bases and at J to 8 bases, leaving 11 bases not matched to a gene. The specimen was peripheral blood. The chain couples TRBV9 to TRBJ1-6, with 8 bases identical to TRBD1. The receptor was derived from a man aged 50-59 years with active or convalescent COVID-19. The chain's CDR3 is CASGLPQGADSPLHF. The CDR3 DNA sequence: TGTGCCAGCGGATTACCGCAGGGGGCGGATTCACCCCTCCACTTT.